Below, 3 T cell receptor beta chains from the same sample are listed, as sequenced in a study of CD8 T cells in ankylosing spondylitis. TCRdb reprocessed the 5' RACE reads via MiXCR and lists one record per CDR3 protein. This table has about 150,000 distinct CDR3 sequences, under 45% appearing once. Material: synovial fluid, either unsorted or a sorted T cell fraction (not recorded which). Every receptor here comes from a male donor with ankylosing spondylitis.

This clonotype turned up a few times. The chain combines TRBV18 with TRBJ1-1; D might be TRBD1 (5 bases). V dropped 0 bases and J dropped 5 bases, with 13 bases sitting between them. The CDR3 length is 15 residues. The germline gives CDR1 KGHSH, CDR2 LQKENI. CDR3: CASSPPSGQRTEAFF. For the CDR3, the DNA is TGTGCCAGCTCACCACCATCAGGGCAGAGAACTGAAGCTTTCTTT.

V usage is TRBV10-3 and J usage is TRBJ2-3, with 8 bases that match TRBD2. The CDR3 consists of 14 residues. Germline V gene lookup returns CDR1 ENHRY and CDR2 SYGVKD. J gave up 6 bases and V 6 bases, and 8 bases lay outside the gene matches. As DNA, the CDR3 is TGTGCCATCAGGCAATTTAGCGGGGAGGATACGCAGTATTTT. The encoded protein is CAIRQFSGEDTQYF.

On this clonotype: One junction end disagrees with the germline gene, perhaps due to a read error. DNA of the CDR3: TGCGGCGTTGAGGTCCTTTATGAGCAGTTCTTC. Its translation: CGVEVLYEQFF. The V call is TRBV29-1, the J call TRBJ2-1; no firm D call. The CDR3 spans 11 residues. Germline V gene sequence: CDR1 SQVTM, CDR2 ANQGSEA.